A single sample gave rise to the 14 T cell receptor beta chains below, sequenced in a study of Ad26.COV2.S vaccination and SARS-CoV-2 variants. Stated treatment: around 19 received Ad26.COV2.S at low or high dose, single or two shots; roughly five received placebo; per-sample allocation not given. Day 63 following the first vaccine or placebo injection was when the samples were taken. Clones were sequenced by immunoSEQ multiplex PCR, and TCRdb holds only the in-frame ones, with some missing. The sample has over 450,000 clones; 89% are singletons. The sequencing here drew on peripheral blood, taken in a trial of Ad26.COV2.S vaccine versus placebo. The receptors come from a person aged 18-60 years who received the Ad26.COV2.S COVID-19 vaccine or a placebo.

This clone occurred once. This chain uses TRBV28 with TRBJ1-1, with no clear D. Trimming cost V 2 bases and J 2 bases, with 12 bases left between them. Germline V gene lookup returns CDR1 MDHEN and CDR2 SYDVKM. The CDR3 has 15 residues. This CDR3 is CASSLLPTRNTEAFF. CDR3 sequence (DNA): TGTGCCAGCAGTTTACTCCCGACCCGAAACACTGAAGCTTTCTTT.

In its sample, this clone was seen a few times. The V call is TRBV25-1, the J call TRBJ2-1, with D possibly called TRBD1 or TRBD2 (5 bases each). The germline V gene has CDR1 MGHDK and CDR2 SYGVNS. The CDR3 has 13 amino acids. Trimming left V 5 bases short and J 6 bases short, with 11 bases between. Written as DNA, the CDR3 is TGTGCCAGCAGTCAGGGACCCGTCAATGAGCAGTTCTTC. Translation: CASSQGPVNEQFF.

The chain employs TRBV7-8 and TRBJ2-7; the match to TRBD1 covers 7 bases. Trimming took 5 bases from V and 5 from J; bases not matched to a gene: 12. CDR3 length: 15 amino acids. CDR1 is SGHVS, CDR2 FQNEAQ, per germline. The CDR3 nucleotides are TGTGCCAGCAGCAGAACGACAGGGCGCGCCCACGAGCAGTACTTC. This translates into CASSRTTGRAHEQYF. Variable domain in full (rest from reference TRBV7-8 and TRBJ2-7): GAGVSQSPRYKVAKRGQDVALRCDPISGHVSLFWYQQALGQGPEFLTYFQNEAQLDKSGLPSDRFFAERPEGSVSTLKIQRTQQEDSAVYLCASSRTTGRAHEQYFGPGTRLTVT.

The chain carries TRBV9 and TRBJ2-2; 11 positions agree with TRBD2. Germline V gene sequence: CDR1 SGDLS, CDR2 YYNGEE. The CDR3 sequence is 17 residues long. Germline trimming cut 4 bases from V and 1 base from J; bases unmatched to any gene: 6. The CDR3 region has the DNA TGTGCCAGCAGCCGGGGACTAGCGGTCTTGAACACCGGGGAGCTGTTTTTT. Protein: CASSRGLAVLNTGELFF.

V usage is TRBV18 and J usage is TRBJ1-4; D is undetermined. This CDR3 has 16 residues. Germline V CDR1 and CDR2: KGHSH, LQKENI. Trimming stripped 0 bases from V and 2 bases from J, with 10 bases between. As DNA, the CDR3 is TGTGCCAGCTCACCACCCGGGAGTAGGACTAATGAAAAACTGTTTTTT. Residues: CASSPPGSRTNEKLFF.

This clone occurred once. The chain recombines TRBV5-1 with TRBJ2-5; 7 bases map to TRBD2. CDR1 and CDR2 (germline): SGHRS, YFSETQ. This CDR3 has 15 residues. V gave up 0 bases and J gave up 5 bases; unmatched junction bases: 7. CDR3 loop: CASSLEASGAETQYF. The DNA of the CDR3 is TGCGCCAGCAGCTTGGAAGCTAGCGGAGCGGAGACCCAGTACTTC.

This chain links TRBV7-5 with TRBJ2-5; TRBD2, the table's D call, was not compared with the DNA. TRBV7-5 is assigned pseudogene status. The CDR3 has 14 amino acids. The CDR3 sequence is CARSLVVLQETQYF. CDR3 nucleotide sequence: TGTGCCAGAAGCTTAGTTGTGCTACAAGAGACCCAGTACTTC.

In regard to this clone: Other DNA sequences in this specimen translate into the identical CDR3. V usage is TRBV28 and J usage is TRBJ2-7, with D uncertain. CDR1 is MDHEN, CDR2 SYDVKM, per germline. Trimming left V 3 bases short and J 4 bases short, with 4 bases between. This CDR3 region has 11 residues. The chain's CDR3 is CASSFRYEQYF. The CDR3 region has the DNA TGTGCCAGCAGTTTTAGGTACGAGCAGTACTTC.

With regard to this clone: This CDR3 is also generated by other DNA sequences in the sample. The chain carries TRBV4-1 and TRBJ2-1, with D possibly matching TRBD1 (6 bases). CDR3 length: 15 residues. With 1 base removed from V and 2 bases from J, the gap between germline ends came to 9 bases. The germline V gene encodes CDR1 MGHRA and CDR2 YSYEKL. CDR3 in DNA: TGCGCCAGCAGCCAAGGTGGGGGCCCCTACAATGAGCAGTTCTTC. This gives the protein CASSQGGGPYNEQFF.

This chain uses TRBV7-9 with TRBJ2-3; possibly TRBD1 for D (6 bases). Germline V gene lookup returns CDR1 SEHNR and CDR2 FQNEAQ (reference sequence). V was clipped by 2 bases and J by 4 bases, with 13 bases between them. The CDR3 consists of 15 residues. The CDR3, as DNA: TGTGCCAGCAGCTTACTAACTCACAGGGCAGATACGCAGTATTTT. Amino acids: CASSLLTHRADTQYF.

The J gene is TRBJ2-7, the V gene TRBV4-1; D is perhaps TRBD1 or TRBD2 (5 bases each). The germline V gene encodes CDR1 MGHRA and CDR2 YSYEKL. The CDR3 consists of 16 residues. Trimming removed 1 base from V and 3 bases from J, with 16 bases in between. The CDR3, as DNA: TGCGCCAGCAGCCAAGTAGGCCCAGGGAGCCGCTACGAGCAGTACTTC. Amino acid sequence: CASSQVGPGSRYEQYF.

The chain employs TRBV5-8 and TRBJ2-7; D call uncertain. Germline V CDR1 and CDR2: SGHTS, YDEGEE. CDR3 length equals 13 residues. Trimming took 2 bases from V and 4 from J, leaving 10 bases between them. CDR3 residues: CASSFSSTYEQYF. CDR3 DNA: TGTGCCAGCAGCTTTTCCTCCACATACGAGCAGTACTTC.

The gene calls are TRBV5-1 and TRBJ2-7; the match to TRBD2 covers 11 bases. This CDR3 is 14 amino acids long. Germline V gene data show CDR1 as SGHRS and CDR2 as YFSETQ. V lost 6 bases to trimming and J lost 3 bases; unmatched junction nucleotides: 5. The CDR3 bases are TGCGCCAGCAAAAGACTAGCGGGGAACTACGAGCAGTACTTC. It encodes CASKRLAGNYEQYF.

This chain links TRBV5-4 with TRBJ2-1; maybe TRBD2 (6 bases). CDR1 is SGHNT and CDR2 is YYREEE in the germline V gene (reference sequence). V was shortened by 4 bases and J by 6 bases, with 11 bases between the two germline ends. The CDR3 has 13 amino acids. The CDR3 DNA follows: TGTGCCAGCAGCAAGGGACTTTTCAATGAGCAGTTCTTC. Translating it yields CASSKGLFNEQFF. Drawing the rest from reference TRBV5-4 and TRBJ2-1, the complete variable domain is ETGVTQSPTHLIKTRGQQVTLRCSSQSGHNTVSWYQQALGQGPQFIFQYYREEENGRGNFPPRFSGLQFPNYSSELNVNALELDDSALYLCASSKGLFNEQFFGPGTRLTVL.